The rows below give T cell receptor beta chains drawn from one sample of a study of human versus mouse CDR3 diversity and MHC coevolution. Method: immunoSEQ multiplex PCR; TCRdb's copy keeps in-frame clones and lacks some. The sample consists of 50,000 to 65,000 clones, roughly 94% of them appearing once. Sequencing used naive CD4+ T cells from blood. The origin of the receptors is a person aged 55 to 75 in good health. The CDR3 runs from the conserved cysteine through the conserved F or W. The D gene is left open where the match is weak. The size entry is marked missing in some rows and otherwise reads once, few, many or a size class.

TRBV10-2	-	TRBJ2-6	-	CASSPAGANVLTF	TGCGCCAGCAGTCCAGCTGGGGCCAACGTCCTGACTTTC
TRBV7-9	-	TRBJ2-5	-	CASSPLGDSNQETQYF	TGTGCCAGCAGCCCGCTAGGGGACTCTAACCAAGAGACCCAGTACTTC
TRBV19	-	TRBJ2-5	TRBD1	CASSIEDRGETQYF	TGTGCCAGTAGTATAGAGGACAGGGGAGAGACCCAGTACTTC
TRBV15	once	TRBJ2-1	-	CATSRGRGIAGADEQFF	TGTGCCACCAGCAGGGGCAGGGGTATCGCGGGAGCCGATGAGCAGTTCTTC
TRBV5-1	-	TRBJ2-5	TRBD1	CASSLMTGQAQETQYF	TGCGCCAGCAGCTTGATGACTGGACAGGCCCAAGAGACCCAGTACTTC
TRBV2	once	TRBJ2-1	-	CASSEGRTYNEQFF	TGTGCCAGCAGTGAGGGGCGGACCTACAATGAGCAGTTCTTC
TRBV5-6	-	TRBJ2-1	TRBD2	CASSPRIAGSRHEQFF	TGTGCCAGCAGCCCGCGGATAGCGGGGTCCCGGCATGAGCAGTTCTTC
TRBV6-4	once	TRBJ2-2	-	CASSATLGLAGPLELFF	TGTGCCAGCAGTGCCACCCTCGGGCTAGCTGGTCCCCTAGAGCTGTTTTTT
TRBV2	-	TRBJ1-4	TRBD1	CASSVPGQRGFF	TGTGCCAGCAGTGTTCCGGGACAGAGAGGATTTTTT
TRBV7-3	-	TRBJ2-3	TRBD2	CASSLTSGRTGDTQYF	TGTGCCAGCAGCTTGACTAGCGGGAGGACGGGAGATACGCAGTATTTT
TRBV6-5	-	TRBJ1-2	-	CASSYSRQYGYTF	TGTGCCAGCAGTTACTCGAGGCAGTATGGCTACACCTTC
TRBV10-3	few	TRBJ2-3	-	CAISESNGMSTDTQYF	TGTGCCATCAGTGAGTCGAACGGGATGAGCACAGATACGCAGTATTTT
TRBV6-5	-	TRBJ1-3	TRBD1	CASSRGQGGATIYF	TGTGCCAGCAGTCGAGGACAGGGCGGTGCCACCATATATTTT
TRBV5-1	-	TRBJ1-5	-	CASSLAGDWDQPQHF	TGCGCCAGCAGCTTGGCGGGGGATTGGGATCAGCCCCAGCATTTT
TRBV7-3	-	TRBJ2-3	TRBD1	CASSPIGQASTDTQYF	TGTGCCAGCAGCCCAATCGGACAGGCGAGCACAGATACGCAGTATTTT
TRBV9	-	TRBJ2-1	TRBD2	CASSLGDGHTSGANSYNEQFF	TGTGCCAGCAGCCTAGGGGATGGGCATACTAGCGGGGCAAACTCCTACAATGAGCAGTTCTTC
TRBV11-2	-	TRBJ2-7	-	CASSPSQGLYEQYF	TGTGCCAGCAGCCCTAGCCAGGGGCTCTACGAGCAGTACTTC
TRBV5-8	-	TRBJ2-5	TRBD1	CASSLVWTGDEETQYF	TGTGCCAGCAGCTTGGTTTGGACAGGGGATGAAGAGACCCAGTACTTC
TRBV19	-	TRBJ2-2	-	CASSSVVTGELFF	TGTGCCAGTAGTAGCGTGGTCACCGGGGAGCTGTTTTTT
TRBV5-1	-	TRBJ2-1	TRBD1	CASSLGMTGVAYNEQFF	TGCGCCAGCAGCTTGGGAATGACAGGGGTTGCCTACAATGAGCAGTTCTTC
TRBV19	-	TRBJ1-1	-	CASSEPGRPDEAFF	TGTGCCAGTAGTGAACCAGGGCGCCCAGATGAAGCTTTCTTT
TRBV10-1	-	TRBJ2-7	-	CASSESGGGGSYEQYF	TGCGCCAGCAGTGAGTCTGGCGGAGGGGGCTCTTACGAGCAGTACTTC
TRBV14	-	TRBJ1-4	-	CASSHPQGGTNEKLFF	TGTGCCAGCAGCCATCCCCAGGGTGGAACTAATGAAAAACTGTTTTTT
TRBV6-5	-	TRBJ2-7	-	CASSYSSRVVGYEQYF	TGTGCCAGCAGTTACTCGTCACGAGTGGTTGGCTACGAGCAGTACTTC
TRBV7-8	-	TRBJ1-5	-	CASSLVGGPSNQPQHF	TGTGCCAGCAGCTTAGTAGGGGGTCCCTCTAATCAGCCCCAGCATTTT
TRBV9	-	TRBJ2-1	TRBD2	CASSERLAGGINEQFF	TGTGCCAGCAGCGAGAGACTAGCGGGAGGGATAAATGAGCAGTTCTTC
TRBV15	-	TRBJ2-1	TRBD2	CATTTRGRHGDEQFF	TGTGCCACCACCACCCGCGGGAGGCACGGGGATGAGCAGTTCTTC
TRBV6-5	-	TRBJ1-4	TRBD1	CASSLPGQINEKLFF	TGTGCCAGCAGCCTGCCGGGACAGATTAATGAAAAACTGTTTTTT
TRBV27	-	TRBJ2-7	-	CASWQNGAYEQYF	TGTGCCAGCTGGCAAAACGGGGCCTACGAGCAGTACTTC
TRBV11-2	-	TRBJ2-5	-	CASSLGSGTQYF	TGTGCCAGCAGCTTAGGTTCGGGGACCCAGTACTTC
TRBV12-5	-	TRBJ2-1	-	CASGLVNSVNNEQFF	TGTGCTAGTGGTTTGGTAAATAGCGTGAACAATGAGCAGTTCTTC
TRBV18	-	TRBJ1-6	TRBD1	CASSLSETGRNGSPLHF	TGTGCCAGCTCACTTAGCGAGACAGGGCGAAATGGCTCACCCCTCCACTTT
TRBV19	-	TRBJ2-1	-	CASSGGQALYNEQFF	TGTGCCAGTAGTGGAGGGCAGGCCTTATACAATGAGCAGTTCTTC
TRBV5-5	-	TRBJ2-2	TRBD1	CASTMTGQNTGELFF	TGTGCCAGTACGATGACAGGGCAGAACACCGGGGAGCTGTTTTTT